This T cell receptor beta chain comes out of a study of CD8 T cells in Susac syndrome. Study conclusions and caveats: That the number of individuals in its TCR sequencing and HLA analysis was relatively small was acknowledged by the study.

V lost 0 bases and J lost 3, with 13 bases in between. The CDR3 extends over 16 amino acids. The germline V gene encodes CDR1 SGHDT and CDR2 YYEEEE. For this clonotype: Its antigen is not known.

RNA, at roughly 0.5 to 1 ug, was reverse transcribed with random hexamers. Amplification of TCR beta CDR3 used immunoSEQ multiplex PCR across 54 Vbeta and 13 Jbeta. Via MiXCR, TCRdb re-called the immunoSEQ multiplex PCR reads, giving one row per CDR3 protein. Of approximately 70,000 distinct CDR3 sequences listed, about 95% are singletons. Controls were age- and sex-matched healthy donors. Sequenced input: CD8+ T cells from PBMCs. The receptor was derived from a human donor in good health. The chain carries TRBV5-6 and TRBJ1-5; D is unresolved. The CDR3 spells CASSLAEEAYNQPQHF. The CDR3 DNA reads TGTGCCAGCAGCTTGGCCGAGGAAGCGTACAATCAGCCCCAGCATTTT.